The 10 T cell receptor beta chains below come from one sample, sequenced in a study. TCRdb recomputed calls from the RT-PCR reads with MiXCR, one row per CDR3 protein. The repertoire holds 650,000 to 800,000 distinct CDR3 sequences, with approximately 15% as singletons. Sequencing was carried out using memory CD4+ T cells from blood. The receptors come from a female donor in good health, serving as a healthy control.

The J gene is TRBJ1-1, the V gene TRBV20-1; maybe TRBD1 (5 bases). V was pared by 6 bases and J by 11 bases, with 19 bases between. CDR1 DFQATT and CDR2 SNEGSKA come from the germline V gene (reference sequence). The CDR3 is 12 amino acids. The CDR3 here is CSAAPVGVGAFF. The CDR3 region has the DNA TGCAGTGCCGCACCGGTGGGGGTTGGGGCTTTCTTT.

The V and J genes are TRBV12-3 or TRBV12-4 and TRBJ1-6; no firm D call. Trimming took 3 bases from V and 5 from J, leaving 8 bases between them. The length of the CDR3 is 14 residues. The DNA for the CDR3 is TGTGCCAGCAGTTTGGCCTCAAATAATTCACCCCTCCACTTT. This translates into CASSLASNNSPLHF.

This clonotype has just a few counts. The chain is built from TRBV20-1 and TRBJ2-7; 8 nucleotides line up with TRBD1. Trimming cost V 6 bases and J 0 bases; bases outside gene matches: 7. The CDR3 contains 14 residues. The germline V gene encodes CDR1 DFQATT and CDR2 SNEGSKA (reference sequence). The CDR3 protein is CSAPSTGASYEQYF. The DNA of the CDR3 is TGCAGTGCCCCGTCGACAGGGGCCTCCTACGAGCAGTACTTC.

V gene TRBV5-6 combines with J gene TRBJ1-1; possible D gene TRBD1, 6 bases. CDR1 and CDR2 from the germline V gene are SGHDT and YYEEEE. The CDR3 sequence is 14 residues long. Trimming took 4 bases from V and 4 from J, leaving 14 bases between them. The CDR3 reads CASSLTGYGTEAFF. In nucleotides, the CDR3 is TGTGCCAGCAGCCTTACAGGGTACGGCACTGAAGCTTTCTTT.

The table lists this clonotype with many counts. This chain links TRBV28 with TRBJ1-2; 12 positions match TRBD1. V lost 6 bases, J lost 8 bases, and 4 bases stayed unmatched. CDR1 and CDR2 from the germline V gene are MDHEN and SYDVKM. This CDR3 comprises 13 residues. The CDR3, as DNA: TGTGCCAGCAGCTCCGGGACAGGGGGCGGCTACACCTTC. As protein: CASSSGTGGGYTF.

The genes are TRBV5-4 and TRBJ2-2, with 12 bases lining up with TRBD2. The CDR3 loop spans 16 amino acids. Germline V CDR1 and CDR2: SGHNT, YYREEE (reference sequence). V was pared by 4 bases and J by 4 bases, with 5 bases of the junction left unmatched. The CDR3 bases are TGTGCCAGCAGCCCGACGGGACTAGCGGGCACCGGGGAGCTGTTTTTT. Translated: CASSPTGLAGTGELFF.

This clonotype was seen at least ten times. The chain is built from TRBV24-1 and TRBJ2-3; 9 nucleotides match TRBD1. There are 12 residues in the CDR3. Losses at the gene ends were 9 bases for V and 3 bases for J; bases not matched to a gene: 0. Germline CDR1 KGHDR, CDR2 SFDVKD. CDR3 nucleotide sequence: TGTGCCACCGGACAGGGGACAGATACGCAGTATTTT. This sequence encodes CATGQGTDTQYF.

This clonotype was seen a few times. This chain links TRBV6-2 or TRBV6-3 with TRBJ2-7, with 7 bases identical to TRBD1. The germline gives CDR1 MNHEY, CDR2 SVGEGT. The CDR3 contains 19 residues. The J segment lost 0 bases and the V segment lost 0 bases, leaving 14 bases of the junction unmatched. This CDR3 reads CASSYSTVEVRGSSYEQYF. The CDR3 DNA sequence: TGTGCCAGCAGTTACTCGACCGTGGAGGTCAGGGGGAGCTCCTACGAGCAGTACTTC.

Many counts were recorded for this clonotype. The DNA of the CDR3 is TGCAGTGCCCCCCCCAGCGGCCGACTACAGGGGGGCTACGAGCAGTACTTC. This encodes CSAPPSGRLQGGYEQYF. The chain is built from TRBV20-1 and TRBJ2-7; 8 bases match TRBD1. V lost 6 bases and J lost 3; bases outside the gene matches: 19. This CDR3 is 17 amino acids long. Looked up from germline, CDR1 is DFQATT and CDR2 is SNEGSKA (reference sequence).

This clonotype has just a few counts. The rearrangement links TRBV20-1 to TRBJ2-7, with a tentative D call TRBD2 (7 bases). This CDR3 region has 14 residues. V lost 0 bases, J lost 3 bases, and 12 bases lay in between. Per the germline V gene, CDR1 is DFQATT and CDR2 is SNEGSKA (reference sequence). The CDR3 protein is CSAREGGRFYEQYF. CDR3 in DNA: TGCAGTGCTAGAGAGGGGGGGCGCTTCTACGAGCAGTACTTC.